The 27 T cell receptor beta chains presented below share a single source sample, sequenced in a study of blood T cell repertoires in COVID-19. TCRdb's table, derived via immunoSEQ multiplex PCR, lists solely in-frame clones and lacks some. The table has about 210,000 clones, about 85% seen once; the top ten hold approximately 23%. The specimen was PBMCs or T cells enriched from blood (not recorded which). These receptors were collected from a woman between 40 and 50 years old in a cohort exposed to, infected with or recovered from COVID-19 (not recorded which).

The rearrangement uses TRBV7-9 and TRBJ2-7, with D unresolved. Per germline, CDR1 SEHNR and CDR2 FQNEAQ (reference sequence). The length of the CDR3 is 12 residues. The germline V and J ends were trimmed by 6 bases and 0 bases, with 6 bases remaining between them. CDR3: CASSDSSYEQYF. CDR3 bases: TGTGCCAGCAGTGATAGCTCCTACGAGCAGTACTTC.

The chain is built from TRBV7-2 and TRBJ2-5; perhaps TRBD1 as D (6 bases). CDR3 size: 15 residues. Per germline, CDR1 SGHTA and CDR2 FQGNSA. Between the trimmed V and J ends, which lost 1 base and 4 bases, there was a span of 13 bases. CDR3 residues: CASSLELFRGETQYF. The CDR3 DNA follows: TGTGCCAGCAGCTTAGAACTCTTCAGGGGAGAGACCCAGTACTTC.

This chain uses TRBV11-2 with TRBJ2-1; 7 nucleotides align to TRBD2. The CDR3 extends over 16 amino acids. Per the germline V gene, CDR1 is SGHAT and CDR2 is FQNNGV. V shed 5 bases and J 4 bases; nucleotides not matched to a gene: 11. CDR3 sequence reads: CASSPRWGGLYNEQFF. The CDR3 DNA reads TGTGCCAGCAGCCCTAGGTGGGGGGGGTTGTACAATGAGCAGTTCTTC.

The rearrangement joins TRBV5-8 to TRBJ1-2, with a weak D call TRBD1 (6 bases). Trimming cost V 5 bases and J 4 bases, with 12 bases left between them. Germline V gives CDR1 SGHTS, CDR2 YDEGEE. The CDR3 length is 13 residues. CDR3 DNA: TGTGCCAGCAGTTCCGGACAGATCTATGGCTACACCTTC. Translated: CASSSGQIYGYTF.

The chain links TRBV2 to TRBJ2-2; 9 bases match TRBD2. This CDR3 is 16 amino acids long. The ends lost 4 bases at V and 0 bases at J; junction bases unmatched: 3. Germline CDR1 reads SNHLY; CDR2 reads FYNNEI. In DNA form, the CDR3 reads TGTGCCAGCAGTGGGGGACTAGCTGCGAACACCGGGGAGCTGTTTTTT. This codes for CASSGGLAANTGELFF.

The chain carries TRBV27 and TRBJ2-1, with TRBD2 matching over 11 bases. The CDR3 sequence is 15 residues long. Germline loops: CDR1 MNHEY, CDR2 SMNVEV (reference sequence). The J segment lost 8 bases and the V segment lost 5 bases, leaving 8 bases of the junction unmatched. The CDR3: CASSPSSGRWDEQFF. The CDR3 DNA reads TGTGCCAGCAGTCCGTCTAGCGGGAGGTGGGATGAGCAGTTCTTC.

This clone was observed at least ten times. For the CDR3, the DNA is TGCAGCGTCTTGACAGGGGGCGAAGAGCAGTACTTC. This codes for CSVLTGGEEQYF. The chain links TRBV29-1 to TRBJ2-7, with TRBD1 matching 10 bases. Losses at the gene ends were 6 bases for V and 7 bases for J; bases not matched to a gene: 6. In germline, CDR1 is SQVTM, CDR2 ANQGSEA. This CDR3 region has 12 residues.

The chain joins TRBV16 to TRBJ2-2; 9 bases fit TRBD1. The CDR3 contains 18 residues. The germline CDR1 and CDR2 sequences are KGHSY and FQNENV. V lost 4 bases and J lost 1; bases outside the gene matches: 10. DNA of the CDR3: TGTGCCAGCAGCCCGGACGGGACAGGGTATGGGAACACCGGGGAGCTGTTTTTT. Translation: CASSPDGTGYGNTGELFF.

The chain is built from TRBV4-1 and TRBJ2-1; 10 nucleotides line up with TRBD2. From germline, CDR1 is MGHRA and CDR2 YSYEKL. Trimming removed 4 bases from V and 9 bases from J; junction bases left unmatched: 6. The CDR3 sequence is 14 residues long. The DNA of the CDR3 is TGCGCCAGCAGCCTTCTAGCGGGAGCGGCTGAGCAGTTCTTC. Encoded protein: CASSLLAGAAEQFF.

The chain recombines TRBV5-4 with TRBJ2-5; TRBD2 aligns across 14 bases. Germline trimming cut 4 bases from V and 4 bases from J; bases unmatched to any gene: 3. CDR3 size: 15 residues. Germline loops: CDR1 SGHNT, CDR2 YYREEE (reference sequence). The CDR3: CASSRTSGGRETQYF. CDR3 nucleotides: TGTGCCAGCAGCCGGACTAGCGGGGGGCGAGAGACCCAGTACTTC.

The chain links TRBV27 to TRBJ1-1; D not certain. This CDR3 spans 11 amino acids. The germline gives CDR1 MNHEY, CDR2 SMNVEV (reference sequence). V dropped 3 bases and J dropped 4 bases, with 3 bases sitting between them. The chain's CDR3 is CASSFGTEAFF. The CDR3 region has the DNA TGTGCCAGCAGTTTCGGCACTGAAGCTTTCTTT.

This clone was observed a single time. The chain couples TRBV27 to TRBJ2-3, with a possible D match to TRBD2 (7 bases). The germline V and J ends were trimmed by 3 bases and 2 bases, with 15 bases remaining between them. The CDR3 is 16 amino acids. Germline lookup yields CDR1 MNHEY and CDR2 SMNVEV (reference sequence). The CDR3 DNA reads TGTGCCAGCAGTTTGAGAGGGGGGGTCCTCACAGATACGCAGTATTTT. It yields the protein CASSLRGGVLTDTQYF.

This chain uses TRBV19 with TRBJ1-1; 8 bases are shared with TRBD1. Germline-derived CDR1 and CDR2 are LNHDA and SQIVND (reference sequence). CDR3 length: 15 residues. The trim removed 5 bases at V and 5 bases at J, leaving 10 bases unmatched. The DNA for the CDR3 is TGTGCCAGTAGTGTGATACAGGGGGGTGAGACTGAAGCTTTCTTT. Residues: CASSVIQGGETEAFF.

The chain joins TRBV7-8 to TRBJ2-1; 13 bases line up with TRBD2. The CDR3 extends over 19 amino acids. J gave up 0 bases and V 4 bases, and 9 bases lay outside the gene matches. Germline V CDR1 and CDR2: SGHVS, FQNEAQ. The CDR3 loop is CASSSPGLAGTSSYNEQFF. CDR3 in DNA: TGTGCCAGCAGCTCCCCGGGACTAGCGGGGACGAGCTCCTACAATGAGCAGTTCTTC. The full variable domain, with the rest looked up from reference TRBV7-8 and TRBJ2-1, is GAGVSQSPRYKVAKRGQDVALRCDPISGHVSLFWYQQALGQGPEFLTYFQNEAQLDKSGLPSDRFFAERPEGSVSTLKIQRTQQEDSAVYLCASSSPGLAGTSSYNEQFFGPGTRLTVL.

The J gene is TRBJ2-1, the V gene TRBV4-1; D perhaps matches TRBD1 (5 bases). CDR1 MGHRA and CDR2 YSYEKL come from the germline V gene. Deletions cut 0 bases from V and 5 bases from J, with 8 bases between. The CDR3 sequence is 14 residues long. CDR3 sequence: CASSQDGADNEQFF. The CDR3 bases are TGCGCCAGCAGCCAAGATGGGGCAGACAATGAGCAGTTCTTC.

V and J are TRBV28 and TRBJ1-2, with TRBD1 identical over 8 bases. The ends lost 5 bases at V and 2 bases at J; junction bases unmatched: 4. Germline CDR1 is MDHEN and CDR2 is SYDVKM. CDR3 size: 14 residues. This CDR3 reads CASSGGQENYGYTF. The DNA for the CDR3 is TGTGCCAGCAGTGGGGGACAGGAGAACTATGGCTACACCTTC.

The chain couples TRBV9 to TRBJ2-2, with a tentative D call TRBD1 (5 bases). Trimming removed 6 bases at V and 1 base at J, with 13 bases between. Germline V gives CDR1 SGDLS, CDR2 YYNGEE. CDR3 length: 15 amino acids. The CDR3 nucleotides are TGTGCCAGCACACAAGGGGCAGGGAACACCGGGGAGCTGTTTTTT. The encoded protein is CASTQGAGNTGELFF.

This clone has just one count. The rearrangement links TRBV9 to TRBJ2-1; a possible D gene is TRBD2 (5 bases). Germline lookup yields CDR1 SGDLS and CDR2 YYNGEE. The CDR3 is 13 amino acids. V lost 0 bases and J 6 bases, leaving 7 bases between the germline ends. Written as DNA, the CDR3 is TGTGCCAGCAGCGTAGGAGGGATCAATGAGCAGTTCTTC. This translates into CASSVGGINEQFF.

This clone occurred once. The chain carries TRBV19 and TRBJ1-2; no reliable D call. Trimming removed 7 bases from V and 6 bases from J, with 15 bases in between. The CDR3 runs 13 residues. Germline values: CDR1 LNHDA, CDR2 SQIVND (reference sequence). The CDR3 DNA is TGTGCCAGTATGGGCGGGGAGCTGAATGGCTACACCTTC. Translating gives CASMGGELNGYTF.

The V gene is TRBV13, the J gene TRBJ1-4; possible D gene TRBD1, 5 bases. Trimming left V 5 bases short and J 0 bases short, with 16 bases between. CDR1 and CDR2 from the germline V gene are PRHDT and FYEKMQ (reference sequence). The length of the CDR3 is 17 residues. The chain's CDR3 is CASSPGGGIATNEKLFF. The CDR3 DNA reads TGTGCCAGCAGCCCCGGGGGGGGTATCGCAACTAATGAAAAACTGTTTTTT.

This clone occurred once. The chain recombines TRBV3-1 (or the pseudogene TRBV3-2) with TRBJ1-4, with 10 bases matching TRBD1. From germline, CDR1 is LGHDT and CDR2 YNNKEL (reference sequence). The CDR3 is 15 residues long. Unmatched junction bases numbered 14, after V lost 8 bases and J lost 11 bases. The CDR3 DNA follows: TGTGCCAGCGCGGAAACCGGGACAGGGGAGTGGAAACTGTTTTTT. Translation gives CASAETGTGEWKLFF.

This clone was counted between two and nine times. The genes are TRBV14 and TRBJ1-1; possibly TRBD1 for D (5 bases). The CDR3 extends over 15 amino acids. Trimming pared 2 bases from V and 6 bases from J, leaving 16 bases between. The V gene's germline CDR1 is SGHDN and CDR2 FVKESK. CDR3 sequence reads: CASSQWGGKSAEAFF. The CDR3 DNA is TGTGCCAGCAGCCAATGGGGGGGAAAAAGCGCTGAAGCTTTCTTT.

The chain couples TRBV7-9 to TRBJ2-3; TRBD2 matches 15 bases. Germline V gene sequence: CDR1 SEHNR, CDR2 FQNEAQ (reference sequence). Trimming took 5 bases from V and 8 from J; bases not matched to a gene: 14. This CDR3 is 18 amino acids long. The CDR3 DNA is TGTGCCAGCAGCCTGGGACTAGCGGGGGGCTCCAAGGGGGGTACGCAGTATTTT. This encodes CASSLGLAGGSKGGTQYF.

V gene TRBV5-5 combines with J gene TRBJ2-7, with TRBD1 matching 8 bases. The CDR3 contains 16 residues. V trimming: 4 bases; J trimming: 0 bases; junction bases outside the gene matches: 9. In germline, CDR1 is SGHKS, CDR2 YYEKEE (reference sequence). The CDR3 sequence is CASSRGWGQVSYEQYF. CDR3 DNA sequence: TGTGCCAGCAGCCGGGGGTGGGGACAGGTCTCCTACGAGCAGTACTTC.

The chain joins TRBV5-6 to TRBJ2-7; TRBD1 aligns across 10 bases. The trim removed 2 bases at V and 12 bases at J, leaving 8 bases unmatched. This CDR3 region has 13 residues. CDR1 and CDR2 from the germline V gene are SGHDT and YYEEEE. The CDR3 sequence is CASSLGTGDNPYF. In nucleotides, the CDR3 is TGTGCCAGCAGCTTAGGGACAGGGGATAATCCGTACTTC.

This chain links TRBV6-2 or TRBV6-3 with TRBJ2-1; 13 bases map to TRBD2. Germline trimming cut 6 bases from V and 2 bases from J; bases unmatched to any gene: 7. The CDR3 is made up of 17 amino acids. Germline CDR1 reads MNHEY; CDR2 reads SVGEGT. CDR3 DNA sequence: TGTGCCAGCAGCCACCGGACTAGCGGGAGCACCTACAATGAGCAGTTCTTC. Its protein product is CASSHRTSGSTYNEQFF.

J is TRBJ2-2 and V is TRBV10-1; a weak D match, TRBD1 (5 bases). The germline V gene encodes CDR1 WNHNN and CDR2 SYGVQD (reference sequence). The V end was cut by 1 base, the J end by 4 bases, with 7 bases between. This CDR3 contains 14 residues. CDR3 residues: CASSELRGTGELFF. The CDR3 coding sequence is TGCGCCAGCAGTGAGTTAAGGGGCACCGGGGAGCTGTTTTTT.